The rows below give T cell receptor beta chains drawn from one sample of a study of neurological immune-mediated disorders. In TCRdb, the 5' RACE reads were re-called with MiXCR into one record per CDR3 protein. The table lists about 50,000 distinct CDR3 sequences, about 9.4% of them singletons. What was sequenced was PBMCs. All receptors derive from a middle-aged woman with HTLV-1-associated myelopathy (HAM/TSP). Both conserved end residues are part of each CDR3. The size field is filled for only some rows; it gives once, few, many or a size class.

cdr3_aa v_call clone_size j_call
CASSQIRGYSYEQYF TRBV14 few TRBJ2-7
CASSLKSGNEQFF TRBV4-1 many TRBJ2-1
CASSFRSFPLFYNSPLHF TRBV11-3 . TRBJ1-6
CASSLAEVKDTF TRBV5-5 many TRBJ1-2
CASSVTMNTEAFF TRBV9 many TRBJ1-1
CAISDQGRGQVEQFF TRBV10-3 many TRBJ2-1
CASGLKPGQGRYEQYF TRBV12-5 many TRBJ2-7
CASSIQRGVIKQFF TRBV19 many TRBJ2-1
CASSPFRTAHEAFF TRBV3-1 few TRBJ1-1
CASSLEGLITEAFF TRBV12-3/TRBV12-4 few TRBJ1-1
CSANPGQTYDEQYF TRBV20-1 . .
CASSLRSGEAETQYF TRBV5-1 many TRBJ2-5
CASSVGQGAFVVTEAFF TRBV9 many TRBJ1-1
CASSLDTPLRETQYF TRBV5-1 many TRBJ2-5
CASSSQGASSTDTQYF TRBV5-1 many TRBJ2-3
CSARDFLNTEAFF TRBV20-1 many TRBJ1-1
CASSLGGPNEQFF TRBV11-2 many TRBJ2-1
CASSSHLGQVGVGYTF TRBV7-2 many TRBJ1-2
CASSTEGTGNTGELFF TRBV6-2/TRBV6-3 many TRBJ2-2
CASRKLWAPQGAFF TRBV6-2/TRBV6-3 many TRBJ1-1
CAISESMGSETQYF TRBV10-3 many TRBJ2-5
CASSQELRIWETQYF TRBV3-1 many TRBJ2-5
CASSPQGQNTEAFF TRBV5-1 many TRBJ1-1
CASSQTSESTDTQYF TRBV4-2 many TRBJ2-3
CASSVAESYEQYF TRBV6-1 many TRBJ2-7
CASSGLSSDTQYF TRBV5-1 many TRBJ2-3
CASSFTGEGPLHF TRBV11-2 many TRBJ1-6
CASSRGWDTEAFF TRBV3-1 many TRBJ1-1
CASSFRSAYEQYF TRBV5-6 many TRBJ2-7
CASSLWTPTSEKLFF TRBV5-1 many TRBJ1-4
CASSEEPADTQYF TRBV6-1 . TRBJ2-3
CASRGGGASSYNEQFF TRBV9 many TRBJ2-1
CASSLMTGPYGYTF TRBV5-1 many TRBJ1-2
CASGPLAGNTGELFF TRBV12-5 many TRBJ2-2
CASSFVVSYNEQFF TRBV5-1 medium-sized TRBJ2-1
CASKRDRGYEQYF TRBV7-9 many TRBJ2-7
CASSQLVYNEQFF TRBV3-1 many TRBJ2-1
CASSYPTENYGYTF TRBV6-2/TRBV6-3 many TRBJ1-2
CASSPSGQGEQYF TRBV2 many TRBJ2-3
CAPRGILEQYF TRBV10-3 many TRBJ2-7
CASSDGQGGNQPQHF TRBV6-2/TRBV6-3 many TRBJ1-5
CASSNSGTDNEQFF TRBV12-3/TRBV12-4 few TRBJ2-1
CASSATSGSIQQFF TRBV10-1 many TRBJ2-1